These 29 T cell receptor beta chains were sequenced from one sample in a study of siplizumab effects on memory and regulatory T cells. The data were produced by immunoSEQ multiplex PCR, yet TCRdb's version contains in-frame clones alone and is incomplete. The data hold about 120,000 clones, with around 94% observed a single time. The sample comprised non-Treg CD4+ T cells sorted from blood. The receptors come from a human donor in good health.

The CDR3: CASSLGQMNTEAFF. The DNA of the CDR3 is TGTGCCAGCAGCTTAGGACAGATGAACACTGAAGCTTTCTTT. This chain connects TRBV7-9 to TRBJ1-1; D is possibly TRBD1 (5 bases). The CDR3 totals 14 residues. The V end was cut by 1 base, the J end by 0 bases, with 6 bases between. The germline V gene has CDR1 SEHNR and CDR2 FQNEAQ (reference sequence).

The chain recombines TRBV7-2 with TRBJ1-4; D call uncertain. The CDR3 has 16 residues. V lost 1 base to trimming and J lost 8 bases, with 17 bases between them. Looked up from germline, CDR1 is SGHTA and CDR2 is FQGNSA. The CDR3 DNA sequence: TGTGCCAGCAGCTTAGGGTTGGCGGCAGGATGGGAAAAACTGTTTTTT. This sequence encodes CASSLGLAAGWEKLFF.

The J gene is TRBJ1-2, the V gene TRBV5-1; D ambiguous. The CDR3 has 14 amino acids. CDR1 SGHRS and CDR2 YFSETQ come from the germline V gene. V was shortened by 4 bases and J by 2 bases, with 12 bases between the two germline ends. CDR3 protein: CASSQDTPNYGYTF. The CDR3 DNA reads as TGCGCCAGCAGCCAAGACACCCCGAACTATGGCTACACCTTC. Full variable domain (missing parts from reference TRBV5-1 and TRBJ1-2): KAGVTQTPRYLIKTRGQQVTLSCSPISGHRSVSWYQQTPGQGLQFLFEYFSETQRNKGNFPGRFSGRQFSNSRSEMNVSTLELGDSALYLCASSQDTPNYGYTFGSGTRLTVV.

This clone came up a few times. The chain combines TRBV9 with TRBJ2-5; D may correspond to TRBD1 or TRBD2 (8 bases each). From germline, CDR1 is SGDLS and CDR2 YYNGEE. CDR3 size: 19 residues. V lost 0 bases, J lost 3 bases, and 24 bases lay in between. In DNA, the CDR3 is TGTGCCAGCAGCGTAGGTAGCGGGACTACAGGGGGTAGGAAAGAGACCCAGTACTTC. Protein sequence: CASSVGSGTTGGRKETQYF.

The chain joins TRBV6-1 to TRBJ2-1, with 8 positions matching TRBD1. The CDR3 loop spans 15 amino acids. Trimming took 3 bases from V and 5 from J; bases not matched to a gene: 6. The germline V gene has CDR1 MNHNS and CDR2 SASEGT. The CDR3 is CASSEMGQVHNEQFF. Written as DNA, the CDR3 is TGTGCCAGCAGTGAGATGGGACAGGTCCACAATGAGCAGTTCTTC.

The chain has TRBV28 and TRBJ1-5; D unresolved. Germline CDR1 is MDHEN and CDR2 is SYDVKM. The CDR3 has 15 residues. Trimming pared 3 bases from V and 2 bases from J, leaving 11 bases between. CDR3 loop: CASSLLRLGNQPQHF. The CDR3 coding sequence is TGTGCCAGCAGTTTGCTCAGGCTAGGCAATCAGCCCCAGCATTTT.

The gene calls are TRBV18 and TRBJ2-3; 9 nucleotides line up with TRBD2. CDR1 is KGHSH and CDR2 is LQKENI in the germline V gene. The CDR3 has 14 amino acids. V was pared by 4 bases and J by 2 bases, with 1 base of the junction left unmatched. In DNA, the CDR3 is TGTGCCAGCTCACTAGCGGGGGCCACAGATACGCAGTATTTT. Protein product: CASSLAGATDTQYF.

CDR3 in amino acids: CASVLNTEAFF. Here the CDR3 DNA reads TGTGCCAGCGTTCTAAACACTGAAGCTTTCTTT. The chain combines TRBV6-1 with TRBJ1-1, with D unclear. CDR3 size: 11 residues. V lost 8 bases to trimming and J lost 2 bases, with 6 bases between them. Germline V gene sequence: CDR1 MNHNS, CDR2 SASEGT.

V gene TRBV5-1 combines with J gene TRBJ2-2; D gene ambiguous. Trimming took off 1 base at V and 8 bases at J, with 12 bases between the two ends. CDR3 length: 14 residues. The germline CDR1 and CDR2 sequences are SGHRS and YFSETQ. This CDR3 reads CASSLRSERGELFF. In nucleotides, the CDR3 is TGCGCCAGCAGCTTGAGATCGGAGAGAGGGGAGCTGTTTTTT.

V gene TRBV5-1 combines with J gene TRBJ2-1, with TRBD2 matching 7 bases. Looked up from germline, CDR1 is SGHRS and CDR2 is YFSETQ. J gave up 0 bases and V 5 bases, and 2 bases lay outside the gene matches. The CDR3 is 14 amino acids. CDR3 amino acids: CASRGEGSYNEQFF. CDR3 sequence (DNA): TGCGCCAGCAGGGGGGAGGGCTCCTACAATGAGCAGTTCTTC.

The V gene is TRBV27, the J gene TRBJ2-7; D may be TRBD1 (5 bases). V gave up 4 bases and J gave up 1 base, with 11 bases separating them. This CDR3 is built from 14 residues. Germline values: CDR1 MNHEY, CDR2 SMNVEV (reference sequence). The CDR3 DNA follows: TGTGCCAGCAGTTACCACTACAGGTCCTACGAGCAGTACTTC. Translated, it gives CASSYHYRSYEQYF.

The genes are TRBV18 and TRBJ2-7; D gene unclear. Germline V gene sequence: CDR1 KGHSH, CDR2 LQKENI. CDR3 size: 13 residues. With 4 bases removed from V and 3 bases from J, the gap between germline ends came to 10 bases. CDR3: CASSLLQSYEQYF. The CDR3, as DNA: TGTGCCAGCTCACTACTCCAGAGCTACGAGCAGTACTTC.

V usage is TRBV11-2 and J usage is TRBJ1-2; D call uncertain. Per germline, CDR1 SGHAT and CDR2 FQNNGV. Trimming removed 5 bases from V and 0 bases from J, with 13 bases in between. There are 15 residues in the CDR3. The CDR3 is CASSLGRGTNYGYTF. CDR3 DNA sequence: TGTGCCAGCAGCCTCGGACGGGGAACTAACTATGGCTACACCTTC.

The V call is TRBV5-4, the J call TRBJ2-5, with D unresolved. Germline CDR1 SGHNT, CDR2 YYREEE (reference sequence). V lost 0 bases and J lost 7, with 13 bases in between. CDR3 size: 14 residues. The CDR3 here is CASSLDVKKGTQYF. CDR3 bases: TGTGCCAGCAGCTTGGATGTCAAGAAAGGGACCCAGTACTTC.

J is TRBJ2-1 and V is TRBV27; 10 bases align to TRBD2. The CDR3 sequence is 16 residues long. V lost 5 bases and J lost 4; bases outside the gene matches: 8. Germline assignment: CDR1 MNHEY and CDR2 SMNVEV (reference sequence). The CDR3 loop is CASSRTISGRYNEQFF. In nucleotides, the CDR3 is TGTGCCAGCAGTCGAACGATTAGCGGGAGGTACAATGAGCAGTTCTTC.

The table lists this clone with a count of one. V is TRBV7-2 and J is TRBJ1-1, with D hard to call. Germline assignment: CDR1 SGHTA and CDR2 FQGNSA. Deletions cut 3 bases from V and 1 base from J, with 12 bases between. The CDR3 is 15 amino acids. Written as DNA, the CDR3 is TGTGCCAGCAGCTTTGCCAGGAATAAGAACACTGAAGCTTTCTTT. It specifies CASSFARNKNTEAFF.

J is TRBJ2-5 and V is TRBV2; no definite D call. The CDR3 covers 15 residues. The germline gives CDR1 SNHLY, CDR2 FYNNEI. V was trimmed by 1 base and J by 3 bases, leaving 12 bases between them. CDR3: CASSEEGRYEETQYF. Here the CDR3 DNA reads TGTGCCAGCAGTGAAGAGGGCAGATACGAAGAGACCCAGTACTTC.

V and J are TRBV9 and TRBJ2-7, with 13 positions matching TRBD2. This CDR3 is built from 16 residues. Unmatched junction bases numbered 4, after V lost 0 bases and J lost 4 bases. Germline CDR1 is SGDLS and CDR2 is YYNGEE. The CDR3 sequence: CASSVDGLAGAYEQYF. CDR3 coding DNA: TGTGCCAGCAGCGTAGACGGACTAGCGGGAGCATACGAGCAGTACTTC.

This chain links TRBV28 with TRBJ1-1; unclear D gene. Trimming left V 10 bases short and J 4 bases short, with 13 bases between. The CDR3 sequence is 12 residues long. Per the germline V gene, CDR1 is MDHEN and CDR2 is SYDVKM. CDR3 sequence: CATRQLGTEAFF. The CDR3 coding sequence is TGTGCCACCCGACAACTAGGCACTGAAGCTTTCTTT.

The chain has TRBV10-3 and TRBJ2-7, with D tentatively TRBD2 (6 bases). V gave up 3 bases and J gave up 9 bases, with 12 bases separating them. CDR1 ENHRY and CDR2 SYGVKD come from the germline V gene. The CDR3 has 12 amino acids. The CDR3 nucleotides are TGTGCCATCAGTGACGGTGGACTACCGCAGTACTTC. Translation gives CAISDGGLPQYF.

This clone was seen more than once but under ten times. The genes are TRBV15 and TRBJ2-7; 8 bases are shared with TRBD1. This CDR3 comprises 13 residues. Germline lookup yields CDR1 LNHNV and CDR2 YYDKDF (reference sequence). V shed 3 bases and J 5 bases; nucleotides not matched to a gene: 3. The CDR3 region has the DNA TGTGCCACCAGCAGGACAGGGGCGAACGAGCAGTACTTC. Translation: CATSRTGANEQYF.

This chain uses TRBV6-1 with TRBJ1-3; D is unresolved. CDR1 MNHNS and CDR2 SASEGT come from the germline V gene. The CDR3 loop spans 15 amino acids. V dropped 7 bases and J dropped 0 bases, with 13 bases sitting between them. As DNA, the CDR3 is TGTGCCAGCAACCGTTGGGCCAGCTCTGGAAACACCATATATTTT. Translating gives CASNRWASSGNTIYF.

The rearrangement joins TRBV5-1 to TRBJ2-5; D is possibly TRBD1 (6 bases). The germline CDR1 and CDR2 sequences are SGHRS and YFSETQ. The CDR3 runs to 14 residues. V lost 3 bases to trimming and J lost 5 bases, with 14 bases between them. The CDR3 DNA reads TGCGCCAGCAGCTACTACAGGGTTAGTGAGACCCAGTACTTC. Protein: CASSYYRVSETQYF.

This chain joins TRBV7-2 and TRBJ1-1; D is undetermined. This CDR3 comprises 12 residues. Trimming removed 5 bases at V and 4 bases at J, with 8 bases between. Germline CDR1 SGHTA, CDR2 FQGNSA. The CDR3 region has the DNA TGTGCCAGCAGCCCCCGTCGCACTGAAGCTTTCTTT. Translated, it gives CASSPRRTEAFF.

This sequence joins TRBV12-5 and TRBJ2-2; weak D call: TRBD1 (5 bases). The CDR3 loop spans 15 amino acids. Per the germline V gene, CDR1 is LGHNT and CDR2 is FRNRAP. The V end was cut by 5 bases, the J end by 2 bases, with 12 bases between. The CDR3 DNA sequence: TGTGCTAGTGGTGAAGGGGCGGATAACACCGGGGAGCTGTTTTTT. It yields the protein CASGEGADNTGELFF.

The CDR3 here is CASSLAEAGMSSEAFF. The CDR3 DNA follows: TGCGCCAGCAGCTTGGCCGAGGCAGGGATGAGCTCTGAAGCTTTCTTT. V is TRBV5-1 and J is TRBJ1-1; D may be TRBD1 (5 bases). The V end was cut by 0 bases, the J end by 6 bases, with 18 bases between. CDR3 length equals 16 residues. CDR1 SGHRS and CDR2 YFSETQ come from the germline V gene.

The chain links TRBV29-1 to TRBJ2-3; TRBD2 might be the D (5 bases). V was clipped by 6 bases and J by 6 bases, with 13 bases between them. This CDR3 contains 12 residues. Germline CDR1 reads SQVTM; CDR2 reads ANQGSEA. CDR3 bases: TGCAGCGTCTCTAGCTCAGAGGATACGCAGTATTTT. Translating it yields CSVSSSEDTQYF.

The chain employs TRBV5-4 and TRBJ2-4; D remains ambiguous. Germline values: CDR1 SGHNT, CDR2 YYREEE (reference sequence). The CDR3 has 14 amino acids. Trimming cost V 0 bases and J 5 bases, with 9 bases left between them. The CDR3 reads CASSLAPAENIQYF. DNA of the CDR3: TGTGCCAGCAGCTTGGCTCCGGCGGAAAACATTCAGTACTTC.

The chain joins TRBV5-1 to TRBJ1-3, with 7 nucleotides matching TRBD1. Germline lookup yields CDR1 SGHRS and CDR2 YFSETQ. J lost 5 bases, V lost 4 bases, and 9 bases had no gene match. The length of the CDR3 is 15 residues. The CDR3 coding sequence is TGCGCCAGCAGCCGGGATGGGACAGCACGAAACACCATATATTTT. Translation: CASSRDGTARNTIYF. Looking up the rest from reference TRBV5-1 and TRBJ1-3 gives the full variable domain: KAGVTQTPRYLIKTRGQQVTLSCSPISGHRSVSWYQQTPGQGLQFLFEYFSETQRNKGNFPGRFSGRQFSNSRSEMNVSTLELGDSALYLCASSRDGTARNTIYFGEGSWLTVV.